Following are 31 T cell receptor beta chains from one sample sequenced in a study of blood T cell repertoires in COVID-19. Profiled with immunoSEQ multiplex PCR; TCRdb holds only in-frame clones, not every one. The sample holds 190,000 or so clones, around 87% seen once. Input material: peripheral blood. The receptors stem from a man in his forties with active or convalescent COVID-19.

For the CDR3, the DNA is TGTGCCATCCAGTTCGGGACTCTGGCTTTCTTT. It translates to CAIQFGTLAFF. The chain carries TRBV6-5 and TRBJ1-1, with D possibly TRBD1 on 5 matching bases. Germline lookup yields CDR1 MNHEY and CDR2 SVGAGI. The CDR3 spans 11 residues. V gave up 10 bases and J gave up 11 bases, with 17 bases separating them.

The genes are TRBV18 and TRBJ2-7; 10 nucleotides align to TRBD1. This CDR3 has 15 residues. V trimming: 3 bases; J trimming: 5 bases; junction bases outside the gene matches: 7. The V gene's germline CDR1 is KGHSH and CDR2 LQKENI. CDR3 nucleotide sequence: TGTGCCAGCTCACCTAGGACAGGGGGTTACCACGAGCAGTACTTC. This translates into CASSPRTGGYHEQYF.

As DNA, the CDR3 is TGTGCCAGCAGCGGACAGGGTCAGACTGAAGCTTTCTTT. This encodes CASSGQGQTEAFF. The V call is TRBV14, the J call TRBJ1-1; 8 bases match TRBD1. Trimming cost V 5 bases and J 5 bases; bases outside gene matches: 4. Germline V CDR1 and CDR2: SGHDN, FVKESK. The CDR3 is made up of 13 amino acids.

The chain carries TRBV4-2 and TRBJ1-1; 9 bases match TRBD1. V lost 4 bases, J lost 4 bases, and 13 bases stayed unmatched. The CDR3 runs to 17 residues. The V gene's germline CDR1 is LGHNA and CDR2 YNFKEQ. The CDR3 region has the DNA TGTGCCAGCAGCCTGGGACAGGGATCCGTAGGGGTCACTGAAGCTTTCTTT. Its translation: CASSLGQGSVGVTEAFF.

This chain links TRBV2 with TRBJ2-7; D possibly corresponds to TRBD1 (5 bases). CDR1 SNHLY and CDR2 FYNNEI come from the germline V gene. The CDR3 contains 13 residues. V was shortened by 6 bases and J by 6 bases, with 15 bases between the two germline ends. The CDR3 nucleotides read TGTGCCAGCAGCTTGGACATCAGGGTCGAGCAGTACTTC. Translating gives CASSLDIRVEQYF.

This clone was recorded a few times. The chain combines TRBV21-1 with TRBJ1-6; the DNA was not used to check the table's D call, TRBD1. TRBV21-1 counts as a pseudogene. CDR3 size: 12 residues. The CDR3 reads CATYRGGSPLHF. The CDR3 bases are TGTGCCACCTACAGGGGTGGTTCACCCCTCCACTTT.

This clone appeared a single time. This rearrangement joins TRBV29-1 to TRBJ1-2, with D perhaps matching TRBD1 (5 bases). V was clipped by 0 bases and J by 13 bases, with 18 bases between them. Germline assignment: CDR1 SQVTM and CDR2 ANQGSEA. The CDR3 sequence is 13 residues long. The CDR3 DNA follows: TGCAGCGTTGAAGATCAAGGGGCCCCCACATGCACCTTC. It specifies CSVEDQGAPTCTF.

This chain joins TRBV28 and TRBJ1-6; 7 bases map to TRBD1. The CDR3 has 14 amino acids. After removal of 5 bases from V and 5 bases from J, the junction contained 3 bases not matched to a gene. Germline-derived CDR1 and CDR2 are MDHEN and SYDVKM. The CDR3 sequence is CASSTQGNNSPLHF. The CDR3 bases are TGTGCCAGCAGTACACAGGGGAATAATTCACCCCTCCACTTT.

This chain's CDR3 is CASSLGSPAGGYTF. CDR3 bases: TGCGCCAGCAGCTTGGGATCTCCTGCAGGCGGCTACACCTTC. The chain links TRBV5-1 to TRBJ1-2; D remains ambiguous. The CDR3 sequence is 14 residues long. V was trimmed by 0 bases and J by 8 bases, leaving 14 bases between them. Germline V lookup: CDR1 SGHRS, CDR2 YFSETQ. The full variable domain, rest sourced from reference TRBV5-1 and TRBJ1-2, is KAGVTQTPRYLIKTRGQQVTLSCSPISGHRSVSWYQQTPGQGLQFLFEYFSETQRNKGNFPGRFSGRQFSNSRSEMNVSTLELGDSALYLCASSLGSPAGGYTFGSGTRLTVV.

V and J are TRBV7-9 and TRBJ1-4; 7 nucleotides agree with TRBD1. This CDR3 contains 14 residues. J gave up 5 bases and V 4 bases, and 4 bases lay outside the gene matches. The germline V gene has CDR1 SEHNR and CDR2 FQNEAQ (reference sequence). For the CDR3, the DNA is TGTGCCAGCAGCTCGACAGGGATCAATGAAAAACTGTTTTTT. It translates to CASSSTGINEKLFF.

The chain has TRBV4-1 and TRBJ2-1; 8 bases are shared with TRBD2. Germline CDR1 and CDR2: MGHRA and YSYEKL. This CDR3 region has 15 residues. J gave up 2 bases and V 3 bases, and 3 bases lay outside the gene matches. Here the CDR3 DNA reads TGCGCCAGCAGCCAGAAAGCGGGGGCCTACAATGAGCAGTTCTTC. Protein sequence: CASSQKAGAYNEQFF.

The chain recombines TRBV25-1 with TRBJ1-2; maybe TRBD1 (5 bases). This CDR3 is 18 amino acids long. Between the trimmed V and J ends, which lost 4 bases and 6 bases, there was a span of 27 bases. Looked up from germline, CDR1 is MGHDK and CDR2 is SYGVNS. The CDR3 loop is CASSGRISAGRVLHGYTF. The CDR3 DNA is TGTGCCAGCAGTGGCCGAATTTCAGCAGGGAGGGTACTGCATGGCTACACCTTC.

The rearrangement links TRBV11-1 to TRBJ2-3, with D perhaps TRBD1 (6 bases). The CDR3 loop spans 13 amino acids. V shed 4 bases and J shed 5 bases, with 10 bases lying between them. The germline V gene encodes CDR1 SGHAT and CDR2 FQDESV (reference sequence). CDR3 in DNA: TGTGCCAGCAGCTCTGACAGGCGAGATACGCAGTATTTT. Its protein product is CASSSDRRDTQYF.

V and J are TRBV12-3 or TRBV12-4 and TRBJ1-2; no firm D call. Trimming left V 7 bases short and J 2 bases short, with 11 bases between. This CDR3 comprises 13 residues. The CDR3 region is CASNEQLNYGYTF. DNA for the CDR3: TGTGCCAGCAACGAACAGTTAAACTATGGCTACACCTTC.

The rearrangement uses TRBV9 and TRBJ1-2, with no clear D. Germline CDR1 reads SGDLS; CDR2 reads YYNGEE. The CDR3 has 13 residues. The ends were cut back, 0 bases at V and 3 bases at J, with 6 bases in the middle. The CDR3 loop reads CASSVETDYGYTF. In DNA, the CDR3 is TGTGCCAGCAGCGTAGAAACAGACTATGGCTACACCTTC.

This chain links TRBV2 with TRBJ2-3, with D possibly TRBD1 on 6 matching bases. V was pared by 3 bases and J by 2 bases, with 15 bases between. The germline CDR1 and CDR2 sequences are SNHLY and FYNNEI. The CDR3 loop spans 16 amino acids. The CDR3 region is CASSDSMDRLTDTQYF. The DNA of the CDR3 is TGTGCCAGCAGTGATTCAATGGACAGACTCACAGATACGCAGTATTTT.

This chain links TRBV4-3 with TRBJ1-1, with D possibly matching TRBD1 (5 bases). V was pared by 0 bases and J by 1 base, with 12 bases between. CDR3 length equals 16 residues. The germline V gene encodes CDR1 LGHNA and CDR2 YSLEER. The CDR3 spells CASSQDTGPGNTEAFF. The DNA of the CDR3 is TGCGCCAGCAGCCAAGATACAGGCCCCGGGAACACTGAAGCTTTCTTT.

This clone showed up just once. The rearrangement joins TRBV27 to TRBJ2-1; 9 nucleotides match TRBD2. The CDR3 runs 12 residues. Germline lookup yields CDR1 MNHEY and CDR2 SMNVEV (reference sequence). V shed 5 bases and J 9 bases; nucleotides not matched to a gene: 2. The CDR3 reads CASSERGAEQFF. For the CDR3, the DNA is TGTGCCAGCAGTGAGCGGGGGGCTGAGCAGTTCTTC.

The chain carries TRBV9 and TRBJ1-2, with 10 positions matching TRBD1. The length of the CDR3 is 16 residues. Trimming took 4 bases from V and 2 from J; bases not matched to a gene: 8. Germline lookup yields CDR1 SGDLS and CDR2 YYNGEE. CDR3 bases: TGTGCCAGCAGCCCGCCCCCGGGACAGGGGAACTATGGCTACACCTTC. It translates to CASSPPPGQGNYGYTF.

This clone was detected only a few times. This rearrangement joins TRBV4-1 to TRBJ1-5; D might be TRBD1 (6 bases). This CDR3 region has 15 residues. Germline V lookup: CDR1 MGHRA, CDR2 YSYEKL. V lost 0 bases and J 9 bases, leaving 15 bases between the germline ends. CDR3 nucleotides: TGCGCCAGCAGCCAAGAACATACGGGGGGGCGGCCCCAGCATTTT. It yields the protein CASSQEHTGGRPQHF.

J is TRBJ1-1 and V is TRBV7-9; 8 bases match TRBD1. V was pared by 1 base and J by 0 bases, with 1 base of the junction left unmatched. CDR3 length: 15 residues. The germline CDR1 and CDR2 sequences are SEHNR and FQNEAQ (reference sequence). CDR3 sequence: CASSLGDRLNTEAFF. The DNA for the CDR3 is TGTGCCAGCAGCTTAGGGGACAGGTTGAACACTGAAGCTTTCTTT.

The CDR3 DNA is TGTGCCAGCACCAAAGAGGGGTTGTCCTACGAGCAGTACTTC. Amino acid sequence: CASTKEGLSYEQYF. The chain is built from TRBV21-1 and TRBJ2-7; the table's D call of TRBD1 was not tested on the DNA. TRBV21-1 is reported as a pseudogene. The CDR3 has 14 amino acids.

V and J are TRBV5-7 and TRBJ1-4; tentative D call: TRBD1 (6 bases). TRBV5-7 is treated as an ORF (open reading frame) with a function not yet certain. The CDR3 is 15 amino acids. Trimming removed 4 bases at V and 6 bases at J, with 16 bases between. In DNA, the CDR3 is TGTGCCAGCAGCCCCAGGTCGGGGGGCGATGAAAAACTGTTTTTT. Translated: CASSPRSGGDEKLFF.

The chain is built from TRBV19 and TRBJ2-3; 11 nucleotides match TRBD2. Germline trimming cut 7 bases from V and 4 bases from J; bases unmatched to any gene: 10. The CDR3 has 16 residues. Germline-derived CDR1 and CDR2 are LNHDA and SQIVND (reference sequence). The CDR3 region is CASTRRLAGSSDTQYF. DNA for the CDR3: TGTGCCAGTACCCGCCGACTAGCGGGGTCGTCAGATACGCAGTATTTT.

CDR3 in DNA: TGTGCCAGCAGCTTAGGGGGACTAGCGGGGGACCTTAACACCGGGGAGCTGTTTTTT. Translated, it gives CASSLGGLAGDLNTGELFF. The rearrangement joins TRBV7-9 to TRBJ2-2; 14 bases line up with TRBD2. J gave up 2 bases and V 1 base, and 6 bases lay outside the gene matches. Germline CDR1 reads SEHNR; CDR2 reads FQNEAQ (reference sequence). This CDR3 has 19 amino acids. The full variable domain, with the rest looked up from reference TRBV7-9 and TRBJ2-2, is DTGVSQNPRHKITKRGQNVTFRCDPISEHNRLYWYRQTLGQGPEFLTYFQNEAQLEKSRLLSDRFSAERPKGSFSTLEIQRTEQGDSAMYLCASSLGGLAGDLNTGELFFGEGSRLTVL.

J is TRBJ2-3 and V is TRBV7-3; TRBD1 is a possible D gene (6 bases). The V end was cut by 4 bases, the J end by 1 base, with 6 bases between. The CDR3 extends over 13 amino acids. CDR1 and CDR2 from the germline V gene are SGHTA and FQGTGA. CDR3 residues: CASSWTGTDTQYF. The CDR3 DNA reads as TGTGCCAGCAGCTGGACAGGCACAGATACGCAGTATTTT.

A single count supports this clone. The chain employs TRBV11-2 and TRBJ2-7; tentatively, D is TRBD2 (6 bases). Trimming pared 5 bases from V and 3 bases from J, leaving 14 bases between. The CDR3 loop spans 14 amino acids. Germline V gene lookup returns CDR1 SGHAT and CDR2 FQNNGV. The CDR3 coding sequence is TGTGCCAGCAGCCCCTCGTGGCGGGACTACGAGCAGTACTTC. Its translation is CASSPSWRDYEQYF.

The J gene is TRBJ1-5, the V gene TRBV30; 9 positions match TRBD1. Trimming took 0 bases from V and 4 from J; bases not matched to a gene: 4. CDR3 length: 15 residues. Per the germline V gene, CDR1 is GTSNPN and CDR2 is SVGIG (reference sequence). CDR3 sequence reads: CAWSVRGTGNQPQHF. Written as DNA, the CDR3 is TGTGCCTGGAGTGTTAGGGGGACAGGGAATCAGCCCCAGCATTTT.

The chain links TRBV19 to TRBJ1-5, with D possibly being TRBD1 (6 bases). The CDR3 is made up of 16 amino acids. The V gene lost 7 bases and the J gene lost 4 bases, with 20 bases spanning the gap. The germline CDR1 and CDR2 sequences are LNHDA and SQIVND (reference sequence). The DNA for the CDR3 is TGTGCCAGTATGGGGGCGGTGGGCAGGCCAAATCAGCCCCAGCATTTT. It is translated as CASMGAVGRPNQPQHF.

This chain links TRBV9 with TRBJ1-5, with 8 bases that match TRBD1. The germline CDR1 and CDR2 sequences are SGDLS and YYNGEE. This CDR3 contains 15 residues. V shed 3 bases, J shed 7 bases, and the junction held 9 bases outside the gene matches. As DNA, the CDR3 is TGTGCCAGCAGCGAGGCAGGGGGCTCCGTACAGCCCCAGCATTTT. The encoded protein is CASSEAGGSVQPQHF. Together with reference TRBV9 and TRBJ1-5, the CDR3 gives the full variable domain: DSGVTQTPKHLITATGQRVTLRCSPRSGDLSVYWYQQSLDQGLQFLIQYYNGEERAKGNILERFSAQQFPDLHSELNLSSLELGDSALYFCASSEAGGSVQPQHFGDGTRLSIL.

This clone was found once. The rearrangement links TRBV6-5 to TRBJ1-1; possibly TRBD1 for D (6 bases). With 1 base removed from V and 4 bases from J, the gap between germline ends came to 16 bases. This CDR3 contains 16 residues. Looked up from germline, CDR1 is MNHEY and CDR2 is SVGAGI. The CDR3 DNA sequence: TGTGCCAGCAGTTACTTTCCTGGGGGGGGGCCCACTGAAGCTTTCTTT. Translated: CASSYFPGGGPTEAFF.